The text below deals with one T cell receptor beta chain. What it recognizes is unknown. All the donors were Caucasian adults who lived in Nashville, Tennessee. Sequencing used immunoSEQ multiplex PCR; TCRdb keeps in-frame clones, though not all of them. The sample has millions of clones, 95% seen once; the top ten hold 0.13%. The data originate from a study of shared clonotypes between healthy human individuals. Overall study results and limits: Compared with clonotypes that all four donors shared, non-shared clonotypes had lower generation probabilities. Clonotypes that were shared across a handful of donors made up 4.5% to 5% of naive CD4 clonotypes.

CDR3 size: 14 residues. V lost 4 bases and J 0 bases, leaving 8 bases between the germline ends. Germline V lookup: CDR1 SGHRS, CDR2 YFSETQ. The gene calls are TRBV5-1 and TRBJ2-4, with D unresolved. What was sequenced was naive CD4+ T cells sorted from blood. Subset noted: CD45RA+ positively selected. The TCR sequence derives from a young man in good health. The CDR3 DNA reads as TGCGCCAGCAGCCTAACCCTAGCCAAAAACATTCAGTACTTC. Protein: CASSLTLAKNIQYF.